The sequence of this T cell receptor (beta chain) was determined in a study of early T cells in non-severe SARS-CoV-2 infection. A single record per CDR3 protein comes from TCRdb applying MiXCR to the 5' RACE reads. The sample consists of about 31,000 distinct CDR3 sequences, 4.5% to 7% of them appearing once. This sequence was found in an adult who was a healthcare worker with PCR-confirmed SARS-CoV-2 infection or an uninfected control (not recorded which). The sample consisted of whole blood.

In DNA, the CDR3 is TGTGCCAGCAGTTTACTTCAGGGTTACGAGCAGTACTTC. This encodes CASSLLQGYEQYF. V is TRBV28 and J is TRBJ2-7; tentative D call: TRBD1 (5 bases). Per the germline V gene, CDR1 is MDHEN and CDR2 is SYDVKM. The CDR3 sequence is 13 residues long. The V end was cut by 2 bases, the J end by 4 bases, with 9 bases between.